Shown below are 13 T cell receptor beta chains from a single sample sequenced in a study of T cell responses to AZD1222 COVID-19 vaccine. Using immunoSEQ multiplex PCR, the repertoire was profiled, and TCRdb retains in-frame clones only, with some absent. The table includes about 64,000 clones, just over 90% detected once. The specimen was peripheral blood, collected 28 days after the second dose of the MenACWY control vaccine. The receptors originated from an adult who received the MenACWY meningococcal vaccine as a control.

This clone occurred a few times. The chain uses TRBV11-2 and TRBJ1-1; D unclear. The germline V gene has CDR1 SGHAT and CDR2 FQNNGV. Trimming left V 1 base short and J 6 bases short, with 6 bases between. This CDR3 region has 12 residues. CDR3 region: CASSLGAAEAFF. CDR3 coding DNA: TGTGCCAGCAGCTTAGGGGCAGCTGAAGCTTTCTTT.

The gene calls are TRBV4-1 and TRBJ2-3, with D perhaps TRBD1 (5 bases). Trimming shortened V by 0 bases and J by 1 base, and 8 bases separated the two germline ends. Germline CDR1 and CDR2: MGHRA and YSYEKL. The CDR3 has 15 residues. The CDR3 sequence is CASSQEGVRTDTQYF. As DNA, the CDR3 is TGCGCCAGCAGCCAAGAAGGGGTCCGCACAGATACGCAGTATTTT.

The genes are TRBV7-2 and TRBJ2-1; perhaps TRBD2 as D (6 bases). The CDR3 is made up of 15 amino acids. V lost 0 bases, J lost 5 bases, and 11 bases lay in between. Looked up from germline, CDR1 is SGHTA and CDR2 is FQGNSA. The CDR3 nucleotides are TGTGCCAGCAGCTTAGCTGCGGGAATAAACAATGAGCAGTTCTTC. It specifies CASSLAAGINNEQFF.

The rearrangement links TRBV6-2 or TRBV6-3 to TRBJ2-1; D unclear. The CDR3 loop spans 16 amino acids. Trimming left V 0 bases short and J 4 bases short, with 13 bases between. The germline CDR1 and CDR2 sequences are MNHEY and SVGEGT. This chain's CDR3 is CASSYSRAALYNEQFF. CDR3 bases: TGTGCCAGCAGTTACTCTAGAGCAGCGTTATACAATGAGCAGTTCTTC.

The chain uses TRBV6-5 and TRBJ2-3, with TRBD2 matching 8 bases. The germline V gene encodes CDR1 MNHEY and CDR2 SVGAGI. J was trimmed by 7 bases and V by 5 bases; bases with no gene match: 8. The CDR3 runs to 14 residues. In DNA form, the CDR3 reads TGTGCCAGCAGTCCTGGACTAGCTATACATACGCAGTATTTT. Its translation is CASSPGLAIHTQYF.

The rearrangement links TRBV19 to TRBJ1-1; 7 bases match TRBD1. The germline CDR1 and CDR2 sequences are LNHDA and SQIVND (reference sequence). The CDR3 runs to 17 residues. Germline trimming cut 4 bases from V and 3 bases from J; bases unmatched to any gene: 14. The CDR3 loop is CASSTLQGFYKDTEAFF. The CDR3 region has the DNA TGTGCCAGTAGTACCCTACAGGGGTTTTATAAGGACACTGAAGCTTTCTTT.

This rearrangement joins TRBV6-5 to TRBJ1-2; TRBD1 is a possible D gene (5 bases). Germline assignment: CDR1 MNHEY and CDR2 SVGAGI. The CDR3 extends over 14 amino acids. Trimming removed 5 bases at V and 2 bases at J, with 12 bases between. Written as DNA, the CDR3 is TGTGCCAGCAGTCAGACGCAGGGAAACTATGGCTACACCTTC. Translation: CASSQTQGNYGYTF.

The chain has TRBV6-5 and TRBJ1-1; a weak D match, TRBD1 (5 bases). V lost 0 bases, J lost 5 bases, and 16 bases lay in between. The germline CDR1 and CDR2 sequences are MNHEY and SVGAGI. This CDR3 is 16 amino acids long. In DNA, the CDR3 is TGTGCCAGCAGTTACTCTCTGGACGGGGGGTGGACTGAAGCTTTCTTT. It codes for CASSYSLDGGWTEAFF.

The V gene is TRBV19, the J gene TRBJ1-5, with D possibly TRBD1 on 5 matching bases. This CDR3 region has 14 residues. CDR1 is LNHDA, CDR2 SQIVND, per germline (reference sequence). V gave up 6 bases and J gave up 7 bases, with 16 bases separating them. CDR3 amino acids: CASSSAGGGQPQHF. Here the CDR3 DNA reads TGTGCCAGTAGCTCCGCGGGGGGTGGGCAGCCCCAGCATTTT. The variable domain in full, completed from reference TRBV19 and TRBJ1-5, reads DGGITQSPKYLFRKEGQNVTLSCEQNLNHDAMYWYRQDPGQGLRLIYYSQIVNDFQKGDIAEGYSVSREKKESFPLTVTSAQKNPTAFYLCASSSAGGGQPQHFGDGTRLSIL.

This chain uses TRBV7-9 with TRBJ1-4; D unresolved. The CDR3 extends over 14 amino acids. The V end lost 5 bases, the J end lost 4 bases, and 11 bases lay between the germline ends. Germline V gives CDR1 SEHNR, CDR2 FQNEAQ (reference sequence). CDR3 protein: CASSPGAFNEKLFF. The CDR3, as DNA: TGTGCCAGCAGCCCGGGAGCCTTTAATGAAAAACTGTTTTTT.

The chain couples TRBV18 to TRBJ1-2; D might be TRBD1 (6 bases). Looked up from germline, CDR1 is KGHSH and CDR2 is LQKENI. The CDR3 consists of 13 residues. Trimming shortened V by 3 bases and J by 2 bases, and 7 bases separated the two germline ends. The CDR3 protein is CASSPDRNYGYTF. The CDR3 region has the DNA TGTGCCAGCTCACCGGACAGAAACTATGGCTACACCTTC.

The chain combines TRBV9 with TRBJ2-5; D possibly matches TRBD1 or TRBD2 (7 bases each). The CDR3 has 14 residues. Trimming shortened V by 3 bases and J by 5 bases, and 14 bases separated the two germline ends. Germline CDR1 reads SGDLS; CDR2 reads YYNGEE. CDR3 sequence reads: CASSARGGGETQYF. The DNA for the CDR3 is TGTGCCAGCAGCGCCCGGGGAGGGGGCGAGACCCAGTACTTC.

V gene TRBV19 combines with J gene TRBJ1-1; maybe TRBD1 (6 bases). Germline CDR1 is LNHDA and CDR2 is SQIVND (reference sequence). V was trimmed by 3 bases and J by 2 bases, leaving 10 bases between them. The CDR3 has 14 residues. CDR3 amino acids: CASSIDRLNTEAFF. The CDR3 DNA sequence: TGTGCCAGTAGTATCGACAGGCTTAACACTGAAGCTTTCTTT.